Shown below are 30 T cell receptor beta chains from a single sample sequenced in a study of shared clonotypes between healthy human individuals. Here immunoSEQ multiplex PCR was the method, and the copy in TCRdb shows in-frame clones only, minus some. The profile shows fewer than 650,000 clones, 76% of them singletons. Sequenced material: PBMCs. The receptors come from a woman between 40 and 55 years old in good health. Some clones in this sample may be carry-over from other donors' samples.

V is TRBV29-1 and J is TRBJ2-4; 9 nucleotides line up with TRBD1. Germline V gene sequence: CDR1 SQVTM, CDR2 ANQGSEA. The V gene end was trimmed by 7 bases and the J gene end by 0 bases; junction bases not matched to a gene: 7. The CDR3 contains 15 residues. The CDR3 spells CSGDRAALAKNIQYF. CDR3 nucleotides: TGCAGCGGGGACAGGGCCGCCCTAGCCAAAAACATTCAGTACTTC.

The CDR3 loop is CASSLGGDGNDAQYF. The DNA of the CDR3 is TGTGCCAGCAGCTTAGGGGGGGACGGTAATGACGCGCAGTACTTC. The chain has TRBV7-9 and TRBJ2-7, with TRBD2 as a possible D gene (6 bases). Trimming removed 1 base at V and 9 bases at J, with 19 bases between. Germline V gene lookup returns CDR1 SEHNR and CDR2 FQNEAQ (reference sequence). This CDR3 has 15 amino acids. The full variable domain, with the rest looked up from reference TRBV7-9 and TRBJ2-7, is DTGVSQNPRHKITKRGQNVTFRCDPISEHNRLYWYRQTLGQGPEFLTYFQNEAQLEKSRLLSDRFSAERPKGSFSTLEIQRTEQGDSAMYLCASSLGGDGNDAQYFGPGTRLTVT.

The chain uses TRBV7-2 and TRBJ2-5; tentative D call: TRBD1 (7 bases). Germline V gene sequence: CDR1 SGHTA, CDR2 FQGNSA. The germline V and J ends were trimmed by 5 bases and 9 bases, with 16 bases remaining between them. This CDR3 region has 13 residues. The chain's CDR3 is CASSQGEDVAQYF. CDR3 DNA: TGTGCCAGCAGCCAGGGGGAGGATGTGGCCCAGTACTTC.

The rearrangement uses TRBV30 and TRBJ2-5; the D is unclear. Trimming removed 3 bases at V and 5 bases at J, with 10 bases between. Looked up from germline, CDR1 is GTSNPN and CDR2 is SVGIG (reference sequence). The CDR3 has 12 residues. CDR3 sequence (DNA): TGTGCCTGGAGGCTAAGATCGGAGACCCAGTACTTC. This encodes CAWRLRSETQYF.

This clone came up once. The V call is TRBV5-1, the J call TRBJ2-5; a weak D match, TRBD2 (5 bases). The ends were cut back, 0 bases at V and 2 bases at J, with 11 bases in the middle. The germline V gene has CDR1 SGHRS and CDR2 YFSETQ. This CDR3 contains 15 residues. The CDR3 region has the DNA TGCGCCAGCAGCTTGGCTCTAGCCAGACAAGAGACCCAGTACTTC. It translates to CASSLALARQETQYF.

This clone was seen only once. V and J are TRBV19 and TRBJ2-5; TRBD2 might be the D (6 bases). Per the germline V gene, CDR1 is LNHDA and CDR2 is SQIVND (reference sequence). V lost 5 bases and J lost 5, with 15 bases in between. The CDR3 has 14 residues. The CDR3, as DNA: TGTGCCAGTAGTCCTCCTCTAGCGACTGAGACCCAGTACTTC. It specifies CASSPPLATETQYF.

The chain has TRBV16 and TRBJ2-7; 12 positions match TRBD2. There are 17 residues in the CDR3. Germline lookup yields CDR1 KGHSY and CDR2 FQNENV. The V segment lost 4 bases and the J segment 4 bases; nucleotides outside the gene matches: 11. In nucleotides, the CDR3 is TGTGCCAGCAGCCTTCGGACTAGCGGGACCTATTATTACGAGCAGTACTTC. This sequence encodes CASSLRTSGTYYYEQYF.

This clone was counted between two and nine times. The chain links TRBV25-1 to TRBJ2-7, with 8 positions matching TRBD2. V gave up 2 bases and J gave up 3 bases; unmatched junction bases: 3. The CDR3 is made up of 14 amino acids. Looked up from germline, CDR1 is MGHDK and CDR2 is SYGVNS. The CDR3 nucleotides read TGTGCCAGCAGTGAACGAGGGACTAGCTACGAGCAGTACTTC. Translating gives CASSERGTSYEQYF.

The chain couples TRBV11-3 to TRBJ2-2, with 10 bases lining up with TRBD1. Losses at the gene ends were 5 bases for V and 4 bases for J; bases not matched to a gene: 7. This CDR3 comprises 16 residues. Germline loops: CDR1 SGHNT, CDR2 YENEEA. CDR3 bases: TGTGCCAGCAGCCCCCGGACAGGGGGTGGCACCGGGGAGCTGTTTTTT. It codes for CASSPRTGGGTGELFF.

The genes are TRBV28 and TRBJ2-1, with D maybe TRBD2 (6 bases). The V end was cut by 2 bases, the J end by 12 bases, with 14 bases between. The germline V gene has CDR1 MDHEN and CDR2 SYDVKM. There are 13 residues in the CDR3. CDR3 in amino acids: CASSLRWRDRQFF. CDR3 sequence (DNA): TGTGCCAGCAGTTTAAGGTGGCGGGACCGGCAGTTCTTC.

The chain links TRBV28 to TRBJ1-2, with 7 bases identical to TRBD1. Germline CDR1 and CDR2: MDHEN and SYDVKM. With V trimmed by 6 bases and J by 4 bases, 11 bases remained unmatched. The CDR3 consists of 15 residues. The DNA of the CDR3 is TGTGCCAGCAGCGACTACAGGGGATTTAGCTATGGCTACACCTTC. Its translation is CASSDYRGFSYGYTF.

The table lists this clone with a few counts. The chain recombines TRBV5-1 with TRBJ2-1; the match to TRBD2 covers 10 bases. J lost 8 bases, V lost 1 base, and 6 bases had no gene match. CDR3 length: 15 residues. The germline CDR1 and CDR2 sequences are SGHRS and YFSETQ. The CDR3 DNA reads TGCGCCAGCAGCTTGTCCGGGACTAGCGAGTATGAGCAGTTCTTC. It yields the protein CASSLSGTSEYEQFF.

The CDR3 loop reads CASSPSGITDTQYF. CDR3 nucleotide sequence: TGTGCCAGCTCACCTAGCGGGATCACAGATACGCAGTATTTT. This chain links TRBV18 with TRBJ2-3; 8 nucleotides match TRBD2. J lost 2 bases, V lost 3 bases, and 1 base had no gene match. The CDR3 is 14 residues long. The V gene's germline CDR1 is KGHSH and CDR2 LQKENI.

This clone was counted a few times. This sample also contains other DNA sequences that code for the same CDR3. The chain is built from TRBV18 and TRBJ1-1, with D maybe TRBD1 (5 bases). The V end lost 7 bases, the J end lost 4 bases, and 10 bases lay between the germline ends. The CDR3 has 12 residues. The germline CDR1 and CDR2 sequences are KGHSH and LQKENI. CDR3 amino acids: CASCSGTTEAFF. The DNA for the CDR3 is TGTGCCAGCTGTTCAGGGACCACTGAAGCTTTCTTT.

This clone was recorded once. This chain links TRBV7-8 with TRBJ2-5; D not certain. The V gene's germline CDR1 is SGHVS and CDR2 FQNEAQ. V gave up 1 base and J gave up 5 bases, with 8 bases separating them. This CDR3 region has 13 residues. In DNA, the CDR3 is TGTGCCAGCAGCTTAGGGCGTCGGGAGACCCAGTACTTC. Its protein is CASSLGRRETQYF.

This clone was seen only a few times. The CDR3 DNA reads TGTGCCAGCAGCTTATGGGGCGGTATCAATGAGCAGTTCTTC. This codes for CASSLWGGINEQFF. The V gene is TRBV7-2, the J gene TRBJ2-1; tentative D call: TRBD1 (5 bases). CDR3 size: 14 residues. The germline CDR1 and CDR2 sequences are SGHTA and FQGNSA. V lost 2 bases to trimming and J lost 6 bases, with 11 bases between them.

The sample holds a few counts of this clone. This chain connects TRBV4-2 to TRBJ2-2, with D possibly being TRBD2 (6 bases). The V end lost 4 bases, the J end lost 2 bases, and 14 bases lay between the germline ends. Germline assignment: CDR1 LGHNA and CDR2 YNFKEQ. The CDR3 spans 16 residues. Here the CDR3 reads CASSPSLASNTGELFF. CDR3 bases: TGTGCCAGCAGCCCCTCCCTAGCGAGCAACACCGGGGAGCTGTTTTTT.

This sequence joins TRBV11-2 and TRBJ2-5; D is possibly TRBD2 (5 bases). V was trimmed by 6 bases and J by 5 bases, leaving 16 bases between them. CDR1 and CDR2 (germline): SGHAT, FQNNGV. The CDR3 runs 14 residues. The chain's CDR3 is CASRVNGMGETQYF. The CDR3 bases are TGTGCCAGCAGGGTAAACGGGATGGGGGAGACCCAGTACTTC.

Turning to this clone: A read error may be the cause here, since a much bigger clone is one base away. The chain employs TRBV30 and TRBJ2-5, with D unclear. The end of the DNA aligns better with TRBJ2-7, so the J call may be wrong. The length of the CDR3 is 15 residues. Germline V gene sequence: CDR1 GTSNPN, CDR2 SVGIG (reference sequence). This CDR3 is CARSPTTPVGNEQYF. CDR3 in DNA: TGTGCCCGGAGTCCGACCACACCTGTGGGGAACGAGCAGTACTTC.

In its sample, this clone was seen once. The V call is TRBV7-3, the J call TRBJ1-1; 11 bases fit TRBD1. J gave up 4 bases and V 5 bases, and 3 bases lay outside the gene matches. CDR1 and CDR2 (germline): SGHTA, FQGTGA. The CDR3 consists of 14 residues. CDR3 loop: CASSGGTGGTEAFF. The CDR3 region has the DNA TGTGCCAGCAGCGGCGGGACAGGGGGCACTGAAGCTTTCTTT.

The gene calls are TRBV2 and TRBJ1-5; TRBD1 might be the D (5 bases). Looked up from germline, CDR1 is SNHLY and CDR2 is FYNNEI. The CDR3 spans 14 residues. The germline V and J ends were trimmed by 3 bases and 7 bases, with 13 bases remaining between them. This CDR3 is CASSEWRAGQPQHF. The CDR3 nucleotides read TGTGCCAGCAGTGAGTGGCGGGCAGGGCAGCCCCAGCATTTT.

This clone turned up a few times. This chain uses TRBV4-3 with TRBJ1-4; 9 bases are a match to TRBD1. Germline V gene data show CDR1 as LGHNA and CDR2 as YSLEER. Unmatched junction bases numbered 7, after V lost 1 base and J lost 7 bases. This CDR3 has 16 amino acids. The CDR3 reads CASSQGGTGYGEKLFF. The DNA of the CDR3 is TGCGCCAGCAGCCAAGGCGGGACAGGGTACGGTGAAAAACTGTTTTTT.

V and J are TRBV19 and TRBJ2-3; no definite D call. V lost 6 bases to trimming and J lost 1 base, with 8 bases between them. Germline V gene sequence: CDR1 LNHDA, CDR2 SQIVND (reference sequence). This CDR3 region has 13 residues. CDR3 DNA sequence: TGTGCCAGTAGAACATCACGCACAGATACGCAGTATTTT. Translating gives CASRTSRTDTQYF.

This CDR3 is CASSPGAPRVEQYF. As DNA, the CDR3 is TGTGCCAGCTCACCCGGGGCGCCCCGGGTCGAGCAGTACTTC. The rearrangement uses TRBV18 and TRBJ2-7, with D perhaps assigned TRBD1 or TRBD2 (5 bases each). Per germline, CDR1 KGHSH and CDR2 LQKENI. Trimming left V 3 bases short and J 6 bases short, with 15 bases between. This CDR3 region has 14 residues.

The chain uses TRBV19 and TRBJ1-5; D remains unclear. The CDR3 contains 15 residues. Trimming removed 9 bases from V and 3 bases from J, with 18 bases in between. Germline V gene data show CDR1 as LNHDA and CDR2 as SQIVND (reference sequence). The DNA of the CDR3 is TGTGCCAGCATGGAGGAGCAAAGGCTCAATCAGCCCCAGCATTTT. It encodes CASMEEQRLNQPQHF.

The chain uses TRBV5-1 and TRBJ2-7; 13 bases fit TRBD2. From germline, CDR1 is SGHRS and CDR2 YFSETQ. Trimming at V came to 4 bases and at J to 2 bases, leaving 3 bases not matched to a gene. The CDR3 contains 15 residues. In nucleotides, the CDR3 is TGCGCCAGCAGCGGAACTAGCGGGAGGGCCTACGAGCAGTACTTC. It codes for CASSGTSGRAYEQYF. Supplemented by reference TRBV5-1 and TRBJ2-7, the full variable domain reads KAGVTQTPRYLIKTRGQQVTLSCSPISGHRSVSWYQQTPGQGLQFLFEYFSETQRNKGNFPGRFSGRQFSNSRSEMNVSTLELGDSALYLCASSGTSGRAYEQYFGPGTRLTVT.

The chain uses TRBV11-1 and TRBJ2-7; 8 bases agree with TRBD2. The CDR3 extends over 14 amino acids. Germline CDR1 reads SGHAT; CDR2 reads FQDESV (reference sequence). V was clipped by 4 bases and J by 2 bases; unmatched bases: 4. CDR3 amino acids: CASSSLAGPYEQYF. The CDR3 DNA is TGTGCCAGCAGCTCCTTAGCGGGACCCTACGAGCAGTACTTC.

The chain combines TRBV6-5 with TRBJ2-6; D gene ambiguous. The germline V and J ends were trimmed by 6 bases and 0 bases, with 9 bases remaining between them. Germline V gene lookup returns CDR1 MNHEY and CDR2 SVGAGI. CDR3 size: 15 residues. In DNA form, the CDR3 reads TGTGCCAGCAGGGCCGGCCACTCTGGGGCCAACGTCCTGACTTTC. This gives the protein CASRAGHSGANVLTF.

The V and J genes are TRBV29-1 and TRBJ2-1, with 15 bases identical to TRBD2. Germline loops: CDR1 SQVTM, CDR2 ANQGSEA. After removal of 6 bases from V and 10 bases from J, the junction contained 4 bases not matched to a gene. This CDR3 comprises 13 residues. This CDR3 reads CSVGLAGGEEQFF. As DNA, the CDR3 is TGCAGCGTGGGACTAGCGGGAGGTGAGGAGCAGTTCTTC.

The V and J genes are TRBV30 and TRBJ2-2, with D perhaps TRBD1 or TRBD2 (5 bases each). V lost 2 bases and J lost 16, with 23 bases in between. The CDR3 consists of 14 residues. From germline, CDR1 is GTSNPN and CDR2 SVGIG (reference sequence). DNA of the CDR3: TGTGCCTGGAGTAGGGGATATGGGACCGGGGTGCCGTTTTTT. Its protein is CAWSRGYGTGVPFF.